The 32 T cell receptor beta chains reported below all come from one sample, sequenced in a study of long-term antiretroviral therapy in people with HIV. Sequencing relied on immunoSEQ assay v3.0, run at survey level. Sequenced by immunoSEQ multiplex PCR; TCRdb stores in-frame clones only, minus some. Counted here are about 36,000 clones, 70% to 90% occurring once; the ten biggest clones make up about 10%. The sequencing used unsorted PBMCs, collected 2.2 years after starting antiretroviral therapy. The origin of the receptors is a man aged 18 to 29 with HIV.

The chain combines TRBV6-5 with TRBJ1-5, with D tentatively TRBD1 (5 bases). The CDR3 is 13 amino acids. V was clipped by 6 bases and J by 6 bases, with 12 bases between them. Germline V gives CDR1 MNHEY, CDR2 SVGAGI. This chain's CDR3 is CASSHMGGQPQHF. The CDR3 DNA reads TGTGCCAGCAGCCACATGGGGGGTCAGCCCCAGCATTTT.

This clone appeared a single time. V gene TRBV4-2 combines with J gene TRBJ2-5; no definite D call. Germline V CDR1 and CDR2: LGHNA, YNFKEQ. There are 19 residues in the CDR3. Trimming pared 1 base from V and 2 bases from J, leaving 23 bases between. The CDR3 protein is CASSQAVGELMYGQETQYF. In DNA form, the CDR3 reads TGTGCCAGCAGCCAAGCAGTTGGGGAACTAATGTATGGGCAAGAGACCCAGTACTTC.

J is TRBJ2-6 and V is TRBV28, with 7 bases lining up with TRBD2. The CDR3 consists of 18 residues. With V trimmed by 4 bases and J by 2 bases, 11 bases remained unmatched. The germline gives CDR1 MDHEN, CDR2 SYDVKM. The CDR3 sequence: CASSYGGMAIAGANVLTF. The CDR3 region has the DNA TGTGCCAGCAGTTACGGGGGGATGGCCATCGCTGGGGCCAACGTCCTGACTTTC.

This clone is a singleton in its sample. The rearrangement joins TRBV9 to TRBJ1-3; D uncertain. V lost 0 bases to trimming and J lost 4 bases, with 14 bases between them. Looked up from germline, CDR1 is SGDLS and CDR2 is YYNGEE. CDR3 length equals 16 residues. CDR3 amino acids: CASSVDREIDGNTIYF. CDR3 DNA sequence: TGTGCCAGCAGCGTAGATAGAGAAATAGACGGAAACACCATATATTTT.

The sample holds one count of this clone. J is TRBJ2-7 and V is TRBV6-1; 9 nucleotides match TRBD1. Germline V CDR1 and CDR2: MNHNS, SASEGT. The V segment lost 2 bases and the J segment 3 bases; nucleotides outside the gene matches: 8. CDR3 length: 16 amino acids. CDR3 sequence (DNA): TGTGCCAGCAGTGAACGTCCTGGGACAGGGAACTACGAGCAGTACTTC. Amino acids: CASSERPGTGNYEQYF.

This chain links TRBV13 with TRBJ2-5; the D is unclear. Trimming took off 5 bases at V and 0 bases at J, with 10 bases between the two ends. CDR3 length: 14 residues. The germline gives CDR1 PRHDT, CDR2 FYEKMQ (reference sequence). For the CDR3, the DNA is TGTGCCAGCAGCGCGGCGGAACACCAAGAGACCCAGTACTTC. Translation: CASSAAEHQETQYF.

The chain uses TRBV2 and TRBJ2-2, with D maybe TRBD1 (5 bases). Germline assignment: CDR1 SNHLY and CDR2 FYNNEI. CDR3 length: 14 residues. Deletions cut 7 bases from V and 2 bases from J, with 11 bases between. The CDR3 region has the DNA TGTGCCAGCATCGCAGGACATAACACCGGGGAGCTGTTTTTT. The encoded protein is CASIAGHNTGELFF.

The CDR3 region has the DNA TGTGCCAGCAGCCCCCAAGGGTGGGATCAGCCCCAGCATTTT. Translating it yields CASSPQGWDQPQHF. The V call is TRBV5-5, the J call TRBJ1-5, with D unresolved. The CDR3 contains 14 residues. Germline assignment: CDR1 SGHKS and CDR2 YYEKEE (reference sequence). Trimming left V 4 bases short and J 5 bases short, with 13 bases between.

CDR3 DNA: TGTGCCAGCAGTTACTCGCTATGGCAGGGTAATTCACCCCTCCACTTT. It is translated as CASSYSLWQGNSPLHF. V gene TRBV6-5 combines with J gene TRBJ1-6, with D possibly TRBD1 on 5 matching bases. This CDR3 has 16 amino acids. Trimming removed 0 bases at V and 6 bases at J, with 12 bases between. CDR1 and CDR2 from the germline V gene are MNHEY and SVGAGI.

This clone has a single count. The chain recombines TRBV19 with TRBJ2-4; D gene unclear. Germline V CDR1 and CDR2: LNHDA, SQIVND (reference sequence). Trimming took off 5 bases at V and 0 bases at J, with 11 bases between the two ends. This CDR3 spans 15 amino acids. CDR3 protein: CASSYGALAKNIQYF. CDR3 nucleotides: TGTGCCAGTAGTTACGGTGCCCTAGCCAAAAACATTCAGTACTTC. Based on the CDR3 plus reference TRBV19 and TRBJ2-4, the full variable domain is DGGITQSPKYLFRKEGQNVTLSCEQNLNHDAMYWYRQDPGQGLRLIYYSQIVNDFQKGDIAEGYSVSREKKESFPLTVTSAQKNPTAFYLCASSYGALAKNIQYFGAGTRLSVL.

The V call is TRBV5-4, the J call TRBJ2-5, with D maybe TRBD1 (6 bases). V gave up 4 bases and J gave up 1 base, with 11 bases separating them. Germline values: CDR1 SGHNT, CDR2 YYREEE (reference sequence). There are 14 residues in the CDR3. The CDR3 sequence: CASSIQGPQETQYF. CDR3 coding DNA: TGTGCCAGCAGCATACAGGGTCCCCAAGAGACCCAGTACTTC.

V and J are TRBV5-1 and TRBJ2-7; 8 nucleotides match TRBD2. This CDR3 is 13 amino acids long. With V trimmed by 4 bases and J by 3 bases, 3 bases remained unmatched. Germline CDR1 and CDR2: SGHRS and YFSETQ. The CDR3: CASSPAGGYEQYF. The CDR3 nucleotides read TGCGCCAGCAGCCCGGCGGGAGGCTACGAGCAGTACTTC.

The chain recombines TRBV18 with TRBJ2-7; D call uncertain. Trimming pared 3 bases from V and 3 bases from J, leaving 9 bases between. There are 13 residues in the CDR3. Per the germline V gene, CDR1 is KGHSH and CDR2 is LQKENI. The CDR3 nucleotides read TGTGCCAGCTCACCGAGGACGGACTACGAGCAGTACTTC. Its protein is CASSPRTDYEQYF.

The chain recombines TRBV4-2 with TRBJ1-2; the D is unclear. Trimming pared 0 bases from V and 3 bases from J, leaving 11 bases between. Per the germline V gene, CDR1 is LGHNA and CDR2 is YNFKEQ. CDR3 length: 15 residues. The CDR3 reads CASSQDWGDDYGYTF. CDR3 sequence (DNA): TGTGCCAGCAGCCAAGATTGGGGTGACGACTATGGCTACACCTTC.

V and J are TRBV5-1 and TRBJ2-3, with D maybe TRBD2 (5 bases). CDR1 is SGHRS and CDR2 is YFSETQ in the germline V gene. The CDR3 sequence is 14 residues long. Trimming left V 4 bases short and J 1 base short, with 10 bases between. In DNA, the CDR3 is TGCGCCAGCAGCCCTATGGAGGGCACAGATACGCAGTATTTT. Encoded protein: CASSPMEGTDTQYF.

J is TRBJ2-1 and V is TRBV9; perhaps TRBD2 as D (5 bases). V was clipped by 0 bases and J by 2 bases, with 9 bases between them. The CDR3 length is 15 residues. Looked up from germline, CDR1 is SGDLS and CDR2 is YYNGEE. This chain's CDR3 is CASSVGSGPYNEQFF. CDR3 DNA sequence: TGTGCCAGCAGCGTAGGGAGCGGCCCCTACAATGAGCAGTTCTTC.

A word on this clone: Compared with germline, one end of the junction differs, possibly owing to a read error. The rearrangement uses TRBV6-5 and TRBJ2-7, with 7 nucleotides matching TRBD1. The CDR3 is 15 amino acids. In germline, CDR1 is MNHEY, CDR2 SVGAGI. In nucleotides, the CDR3 is TGTGCCAGCAGTCTACAGGGGCTACCCTCCCACGAGCAGTACTTC. This encodes CASSLQGLPSHEQYF.

This chain joins TRBV30 and TRBJ2-1; 13 positions agree with TRBD2. V shed 5 bases, J shed 11 bases, and the junction held 9 bases outside the gene matches. Germline V gene data show CDR1 as GTSNPN and CDR2 as SVGIG (reference sequence). The CDR3 extends over 14 amino acids. Here the CDR3 DNA reads TGTGCCTGGGTTCAGACTAGCGGGGGGACCAAGCAGTTCTTC. The encoded protein is CAWVQTSGGTKQFF.

The chain combines TRBV30 with TRBJ2-1, with TRBD2 identical over 9 bases. With V trimmed by 1 base and J by 6 bases, 4 bases remained unmatched. The germline V gene encodes CDR1 GTSNPN and CDR2 SVGIG (reference sequence). The CDR3 runs to 14 residues. The CDR3 is CAWSDLAGSNEQFF. CDR3 in DNA: TGTGCCTGGAGTGACCTAGCGGGGTCCAATGAGCAGTTCTTC.

This sequence joins TRBV5-4 and TRBJ2-3, with TRBD2 matching 15 bases. Germline CDR1 and CDR2: SGHNT and YYREEE (reference sequence). Losses at the gene ends were 5 bases for V and 5 bases for J; bases not matched to a gene: 6. This CDR3 is 16 amino acids long. CDR3 DNA: TGTGCCAGCAGGGCCTGGGGACTAGCGGGGGGAGATACGCAGTATTTT. This translates into CASRAWGLAGGDTQYF.

The chain links TRBV7-2 to TRBJ1-2, with D perhaps TRBD1 (5 bases). This CDR3 has 12 residues. Trimming removed 5 bases from V and 7 bases from J, with 11 bases in between. Germline V gene lookup returns CDR1 SGHTA and CDR2 FQGNSA. CDR3 coding DNA: TGTGCCAGCAGCGTGGCCGGGGGTGGCTACACCTTC. Amino acid sequence: CASSVAGGGYTF.

The J gene is TRBJ1-1, the V gene TRBV13; possibly TRBD1 for D (5 bases). CDR3 length equals 14 residues. Between the trimmed V and J ends, which lost 5 bases and 1 base, there was a span of 11 bases. Germline V gene sequence: CDR1 PRHDT, CDR2 FYEKMQ (reference sequence). The CDR3 sequence: CASSPLGGNTEAFF. The CDR3 DNA reads as TGTGCCAGCAGCCCCCTGGGGGGGAACACTGAAGCTTTCTTT.

This clone appeared a single time. The chain is built from TRBV19 and TRBJ2-6; perhaps TRBD2 as D (5 bases). The V gene's germline CDR1 is LNHDA and CDR2 SQIVND (reference sequence). The V gene lost 3 bases and the J gene lost 0 bases, with 15 bases spanning the gap. The CDR3 runs to 18 residues. CDR3 amino acids: CASSIMASKYSGANVLTF. CDR3 in DNA: TGTGCCAGTAGTATTATGGCTAGCAAGTACTCTGGGGCCAACGTCCTGACTTTC.

There are a few counts of this clone. This rearrangement joins TRBV5-4 to TRBJ1-3; weak D call: TRBD1 (5 bases). V lost 3 bases to trimming and J lost 3 bases, with 10 bases between them. CDR1 SGHNT and CDR2 YYREEE come from the germline V gene (reference sequence). CDR3 length: 14 residues. The CDR3 loop reads CASSSTGSGNTIYF. The CDR3 nucleotides are TGTGCCAGCAGCTCTACAGGAAGTGGAAACACCATATATTTT.

This clone was seen once. V gene TRBV7-9 combines with J gene TRBJ1-4; TRBD1 is a possible D gene (6 bases). Between the trimmed V and J ends, which lost 6 bases and 5 bases, there was a span of 16 bases. This CDR3 spans 15 amino acids. Per germline, CDR1 SEHNR and CDR2 FQNEAQ (reference sequence). The CDR3 loop reads CASRKNLQGNEKLFF. The CDR3 bases are TGTGCCAGCAGGAAAAATCTCCAGGGGAATGAAAAACTGTTTTTT.

The chain is built from TRBV7-6 and TRBJ2-7, with D tentatively TRBD1 (6 bases). The CDR3 has 15 residues. Germline V gene sequence: CDR1 SGHVS, CDR2 FNYEAQ. With 2 bases removed from V and 2 bases from J, the gap between germline ends came to 13 bases. The CDR3 sequence: CASSLYQGTPYEQYF. The CDR3 DNA reads TGTGCCAGCAGCTTATATCAGGGGACCCCCTACGAGCAGTACTTC.

This chain links TRBV10-2 with TRBJ1-4; 8 bases line up with TRBD1. V lost 3 bases to trimming and J lost 4 bases; unmatched junction nucleotides: 4. This CDR3 is 15 amino acids long. The germline V gene has CDR1 WSHSY and CDR2 SAAADI. This CDR3 is CASSENGQGNEKLFF. CDR3 bases: TGCGCCAGCAGTGAAAATGGACAGGGTAATGAAAAACTGTTTTTT.

In its sample, this clone was seen once. This chain links TRBV12-1 with TRBJ2-1; TRBD2, the table's D call, lacks a check against the DNA. TRBV12-1 constitutes a pseudogene. The length of the CDR3 is 14 residues. The CDR3 DNA reads TGTGCCAGCAGCTTGGCGGGACCGAACAATGAGCAGTTCTTC. It translates to CASSLAGPNNEQFF.

This chain links TRBV28 with TRBJ2-7, with D possibly matching TRBD2 (8 bases). This CDR3 is built from 16 residues. Trimming took 7 bases from V and 3 from J, leaving 22 bases between them. Germline assignment: CDR1 MDHEN and CDR2 SYDVKM. The CDR3 coding sequence is TGTGCCAGCACCCCGGGAGGGACAGTAGCCGACTACGAGCAGTACTTC. This sequence encodes CASTPGGTVADYEQYF.

This clone was seen just once. This chain uses TRBV7-2 with TRBJ2-7, with D possibly matching TRBD2 (5 bases). Germline values: CDR1 SGHTA, CDR2 FQGNSA. The CDR3 covers 17 residues. V lost 5 bases and J 2 bases, leaving 22 bases between the germline ends. This CDR3 is CASSLEGPGLVPYEQYF. The CDR3, as DNA: TGTGCCAGCAGCCTTGAAGGTCCGGGATTGGTACCCTACGAGCAGTACTTC.

This sequence joins TRBV7-9 and TRBJ2-6; D unclear. This CDR3 comprises 13 residues. Looked up from germline, CDR1 is SEHNR and CDR2 is FQNEAQ (reference sequence). Trimming shortened V by 5 bases and J by 1 base, and 3 bases separated the two germline ends. The CDR3 DNA is TGTGCCAGCAGCCGTTCTGGGGCCAACGTCCTGACTTTC. This codes for CASSRSGANVLTF.

This chain joins TRBV7-3 and TRBJ2-2; D might be TRBD1 or TRBD2, each matching 5 bases. The V and J ends lost 2 bases and 4 bases respectively, with 5 bases between them. Germline-derived CDR1 and CDR2 are SGHTA and FQGTGA. There are 13 residues in the CDR3. Here the CDR3 reads CASSLGGTGELFF. CDR3 in DNA: TGTGCCAGCAGCTTAGGGGGCACCGGGGAGCTGTTTTTT.